Presented here are 15 T cell receptor beta chains from one specimen sequenced in a study of identical twins. A single record per CDR3 protein comes from TCRdb applying MiXCR to the 5' RACE reads. This sample yields about 700,000 distinct CDR3 sequences, of which roughly 6% are seen a single time; 1.5% to 2% belongs to the top ten. The sample consisted of naive T cells sorted from blood. Receptors originate from a man in his late teens or twenties in good health.

This clonotype was seen at least ten times. The chain is built from TRBV12-3 or TRBV12-4 and TRBJ2-3; TRBD2 aligns across 8 bases. The junction had 6 bases not matched to a gene; V was cut back by 4 bases and J by 9 bases. The CDR3 has 13 residues. The CDR3 loop is CASSSNSGITQYF. In DNA form, the CDR3 reads TGTGCCAGCAGTTCCAATAGCGGGATAACGCAGTATTTT.

This clonotype was recorded many times. The gene calls are TRBV20-1 and TRBJ1-1; 9 bases agree with TRBD1. The CDR3 extends over 12 amino acids. Per the germline V gene, CDR1 is DFQATT and CDR2 is SNEGSKA (reference sequence). The CDR3 bases are TGCAGCGTGTACGGGACAGGGTCCGTTGCTTTCTTT. Its protein is CSVYGTGSVAFF.

The chain uses TRBV6-2 or TRBV6-3 and TRBJ1-6; D gene uncertain. Germline CDR1 reads MNHEY; CDR2 reads SVGEGT. The CDR3 consists of 20 residues. Trimming shortened V by 0 bases and J by 9 bases, and 27 bases separated the two germline ends. DNA for the CDR3: TGTGCCAGCAGTTACTCGAGTGGGGTTTTCGGGCTGGAGAAGGGTTCACCCCTCCACTTT. Translated: CASSYSSGVFGLEKGSPLHF.

In its sample, this clonotype was seen many times. V usage is TRBV5-6 and J usage is TRBJ2-1; a weak D match, TRBD1 (6 bases). Trimming left V 4 bases short and J 5 bases short, with 19 bases between. The CDR3 sequence is 16 residues long. Germline V lookup: CDR1 SGHDT, CDR2 YYEEEE. CDR3: CASSISARGVDNEQFF. CDR3 bases: TGTGCCAGCAGCATCAGCGCCAGGGGAGTGGACAATGAGCAGTTCTTC.

The V call is TRBV29-1, the J call TRBJ2-1; 9 bases fit TRBD1. The CDR3 loop spans 14 amino acids. The germline V gene has CDR1 SQVTM and CDR2 ANQGSEA. V was pared by 7 bases and J by 6 bases, with 10 bases of the junction left unmatched. The CDR3 region is CSAERQDRGNEQFF. The DNA for the CDR3 is TGCAGCGCTGAGAGGCAGGACAGGGGCAATGAGCAGTTCTTC.

The genes are TRBV6-5 and TRBJ1-6; unclear D gene. Germline V gives CDR1 MNHEY, CDR2 SVGAGI. This CDR3 has 12 amino acids. V shed 6 bases and J shed 8 bases, with 8 bases lying between them. The CDR3 loop reads CASRRLDSPLHF. The CDR3 DNA reads as TGTGCCAGCAGACGCCTAGATTCACCCCTCCACTTT.

This clonotype was seen a handful of times. The chain joins TRBV2 to TRBJ2-1; maybe TRBD2 (5 bases). The V gene's germline CDR1 is SNHLY and CDR2 FYNNEI. The CDR3 has 13 residues. Between the trimmed V and J ends, which lost 8 bases and 6 bases, there was a span of 14 bases. The CDR3 coding sequence is TGTGCCAGCGGGTCGAGGGCCATCAATGAGCAGTTCTTC. This translates into CASGSRAINEQFF. The full variable domain, its missing parts supplied by reference TRBV2 and TRBJ2-1, is EPEVTQTPSHQVTQMGQEVILRCVPISNHLYFYWYRQILGQKVEFLVSFYNNEISEKSEIFDDQFSVERPDGSNFTLKIRSTKLEDSAMYFCASGSRAINEQFFGPGTRLTVL.

This clonotype was seen ten or more times. The V and J genes are TRBV2 and TRBJ2-1; TRBD2 might be the D (6 bases). V gave up 7 bases and J gave up 5 bases, with 24 bases separating them. CDR1 is SNHLY and CDR2 is FYNNEI in the germline V gene. The CDR3 covers 17 residues. CDR3: CASKIKGGTRRHNEQFF. The CDR3 nucleotides are TGTGCCAGCAAAATCAAGGGAGGAACTCGAAGACACAATGAGCAGTTCTTC. The complete variable domain, with remaining parts taken from reference TRBV2 and TRBJ2-1, reads EPEVTQTPSHQVTQMGQEVILRCVPISNHLYFYWYRQILGQKVEFLVSFYNNEISEKSEIFDDQFSVERPDGSNFTLKIRSTKLEDSAMYFCASKIKGGTRRHNEQFFGPGTRLTVL.

The table lists this clonotype with many counts. The CDR3 nucleotides read TGTGCCAGCAGGGGGGGTCGCACCGGGGAGCTGTTTTTT. Amino acid sequence: CASRGGRTGELFF. The chain employs TRBV6-1 and TRBJ2-2, with a possible D match to TRBD2 (6 bases). CDR1 and CDR2 from the germline V gene are MNHNS and SASEGT. Trimming removed 6 bases at V and 4 bases at J, with 9 bases between. The CDR3 spans 13 residues.

The chain carries TRBV9 and TRBJ1-1, with a weak D call TRBD1 (5 bases). Germline V gene data show CDR1 as SGDLS and CDR2 as YYNGEE. The germline V and J ends were trimmed by 3 bases and 4 bases, with 19 bases remaining between them. The CDR3 sequence is 16 residues long. In DNA form, the CDR3 reads TGTGCCAGCAGCGCGTCAACCGGGGCCAGTGGCACTGAAGCTTTCTTT. Protein sequence: CASSASTGASGTEAFF.

In its sample, this clonotype was seen many times. This chain joins TRBV10-3 and TRBJ2-1; 8 bases are shared with TRBD1. Per the germline V gene, CDR1 is ENHRY and CDR2 is SYGVKD. CDR3 length: 14 residues. The junction had 8 bases not matched to a gene; V was cut back by 4 bases and J by 9 bases. This chain's CDR3 is CAISGQGSGREQFF. In DNA form, the CDR3 reads TGTGCCATCAGTGGACAGGGGTCAGGGCGTGAGCAGTTCTTC.

This clonotype was seen repeatedly, ten times or more. The rearrangement uses TRBV20-1 and TRBJ1-1; the D is unclear. The CDR3 extends over 14 amino acids. Germline V gene data show CDR1 as DFQATT and CDR2 as SNEGSKA (reference sequence). V was trimmed by 5 bases and J by 1 base, leaving 14 bases between them. CDR3 region: CSAEARGRNTEAFF. CDR3 sequence (DNA): TGCAGTGCTGAGGCTCGCGGCAGGAACACTGAAGCTTTCTTT.

The rearrangement uses TRBV7-6 and TRBJ2-1; 8 bases line up with TRBD1. Unmatched junction bases numbered 6, after V lost 5 bases and J lost 0 bases. Germline lookup yields CDR1 SGHVS and CDR2 FNYEAQ. CDR3 length: 16 residues. The CDR3 region has the DNA TGTGCCAGCAGCCCTTTTGGGACAGGCTCCTACAATGAGCAGTTCTTC. Its translation is CASSPFGTGSYNEQFF.

This clonotype was observed a few times. The chain recombines TRBV10-3 with TRBJ1-5, with 8 bases identical to TRBD1. The germline CDR1 and CDR2 sequences are ENHRY and SYGVKD. With 5 bases clipped from V and 5 bases from J, the junction kept 5 bases outside the gene matches. The length of the CDR3 is 14 residues. The CDR3 loop is CAISQDRGDQPQHF. CDR3 DNA: TGTGCCATCAGTCAAGACAGGGGAGATCAGCCCCAGCATTTT.

This clonotype was detected many times. This sequence joins TRBV4-1 and TRBJ2-3; D possibly corresponds to TRBD1 (5 bases). Germline CDR1 reads MGHRA; CDR2 reads YSYEKL. This CDR3 has 15 amino acids. V was shortened by 0 bases and J by 2 bases, with 9 bases between the two germline ends. The CDR3 here is CASSQEGRDTDTQYF. CDR3 DNA: TGCGCCAGCAGCCAAGAGGGCAGGGACACAGATACGCAGTATTTT.